Below are 15 T cell receptor beta chains sequenced from a single sample in a study of blood T cell repertoires in COVID-19. This table comes from immunoSEQ multiplex PCR, and its TCRdb copy is limited to in-frame clones, with some not included. The table records under 45,000 clones, around 86% of them present only once. Specimen: peripheral blood. These receptors were collected from a middle-aged man with active COVID-19.

The chain employs TRBV9 and TRBJ2-7, with 10 bases lining up with TRBD2. CDR1 is SGDLS and CDR2 is YYNGEE in the germline V gene. This CDR3 is built from 15 residues. The junction had 3 bases not matched to a gene; V was cut back by 0 bases and J by 3 bases. DNA for the CDR3: TGTGCCAGCAGCGTAGAACTAGCGGGGCGCTACGAGCAGTACTTC. Encoded protein: CASSVELAGRYEQYF.

The V call is TRBV7-7, the J call TRBJ1-1, with D unresolved. In germline, CDR1 is SSHAT, CDR2 FNYEAQ (reference sequence). V lost 5 bases and J 9 bases, leaving 16 bases between the germline ends. The length of the CDR3 is 13 residues. The CDR3 DNA is TGTGCCAGCAGCCCCCTGGCGGCCCTGAAAGCTTTCTTT. Amino acid sequence: CASSPLAALKAFF.

V gene TRBV5-4 combines with J gene TRBJ2-7; D is undetermined. V was clipped by 0 bases and J by 3 bases, with 7 bases between them. The germline gives CDR1 SGHNT, CDR2 YYREEE (reference sequence). The CDR3 is 13 residues long. The CDR3 reads CASSLAGNYEQYF. The CDR3 region has the DNA TGTGCCAGCAGCTTGGCAGGAAACTACGAGCAGTACTTC.

The V and J genes are TRBV5-1 and TRBJ2-2, with 11 bases identical to TRBD1. Germline lookup yields CDR1 SGHRS and CDR2 YFSETQ. Germline trimming cut 4 bases from V and 5 bases from J; bases unmatched to any gene: 7. There are 16 residues in the CDR3. CDR3 amino acids: CASSQGQGARTGELFF. As DNA, the CDR3 is TGCGCCAGCAGCCAAGGACAGGGGGCGAGGACCGGGGAGCTGTTTTTT.

The rearrangement links TRBV27 to TRBJ1-5, with D perhaps TRBD1 (6 bases). V gave up 6 bases and J gave up 1 base, with 10 bases separating them. Germline V lookup: CDR1 MNHEY, CDR2 SMNVEV (reference sequence). The CDR3 has 14 residues. The CDR3 protein is CASRSQGSNQPQHF. DNA for the CDR3: TGTGCCAGCAGATCTCAGGGGAGCAATCAGCCCCAGCATTTT.

This clone was detected only a few times. The chain joins TRBV6-1 to TRBJ2-1, with 7 bases matching TRBD2. Trimming took 0 bases from V and 4 from J; bases not matched to a gene: 0. The CDR3 loop spans 14 amino acids. Germline CDR1 reads MNHNS; CDR2 reads SASEGT. DNA for the CDR3: TGTGCCAGCAGTGAAGCGGGAGGGTACAATGAGCAGTTCTTC. Its translation is CASSEAGGYNEQFF.

The rearrangement uses TRBV2 and TRBJ1-6, with D unclear. The ends were cut back, 8 bases at V and 5 bases at J, with 10 bases in the middle. The germline CDR1 and CDR2 sequences are SNHLY and FYNNEI. CDR3 length equals 13 residues. The CDR3 nucleotides read TGTGCCAGCGGTCCCCTAGATAATTCACCCCTCCACTTT. This encodes CASGPLDNSPLHF.

V and J are TRBV27 and TRBJ1-5; D perhaps matches TRBD1 (5 bases). The CDR3 has 13 amino acids. V lost 6 bases, J lost 4 bases, and 10 bases lay in between. Germline CDR1 is MNHEY and CDR2 is SMNVEV (reference sequence). This chain's CDR3 is CASSQGYNQPQHF. CDR3 nucleotides: TGTGCCAGCAGCCAGGGATATAATCAGCCCCAGCATTTT.

The rearrangement joins TRBV29-1 to TRBJ2-2, with TRBD2 identical over 10 bases. The CDR3 runs 15 residues. CDR1 is SQVTM and CDR2 is ANQGSEA in the germline V gene. V lost 2 bases, J lost 4 bases, and 4 bases stayed unmatched. CDR3 residues: CSVELLAGTTGELFF. The CDR3 bases are TGCAGCGTTGAATTACTAGCGGGGACCACCGGGGAGCTGTTTTTT.

This chain links TRBV2 with TRBJ2-5, with D perhaps TRBD1 (6 bases). The CDR3 extends over 14 amino acids. V was trimmed by 4 bases and J by 4 bases, leaving 13 bases between them. CDR1 is SNHLY, CDR2 FYNNEI, per germline. The CDR3 protein is CASSGSGVSETQYF. The CDR3 DNA follows: TGTGCCAGCAGTGGTTCAGGGGTGTCAGAGACCCAGTACTTC.

The CDR3, as DNA: TGTGCCAGCAGTTACTCCGGACTAGCGGGAACTGAATTGCAGTATTTT. This codes for CASSYSGLAGTELQYF. The chain has TRBV6-5 and TRBJ2-3; TRBD2 matches 12 bases. J was trimmed by 11 bases and V by 0 bases; bases with no gene match: 9. Germline V gene data show CDR1 as MNHEY and CDR2 as SVGAGI. The CDR3 length is 16 residues.

V gene TRBV7-3 combines with J gene TRBJ2-2; the match to TRBD2 covers 11 bases. Unmatched junction bases numbered 12, after V lost 5 bases and J lost 7 bases. The CDR3 is made up of 17 amino acids. CDR1 is SGHTA, CDR2 FQGTGA, per germline. CDR3 protein: CASSPAILAGEVGELFF. In DNA, the CDR3 is TGTGCCAGCAGCCCCGCGATACTAGCGGGAGAAGTCGGGGAGCTGTTTTTT.

On this clone itself: The same CDR3 is also encoded by other DNA sequences in this sample. The chain couples TRBV5-4 to TRBJ1-5; 11 positions match TRBD1. With V trimmed by 4 bases and J by 10 bases, 4 bases remained unmatched. The CDR3 sequence is 13 residues long. The germline V gene encodes CDR1 SGHNT and CDR2 YYREEE (reference sequence). Here the CDR3 DNA reads TGTGCCAGCAGCACGGGACAGGGGGATCCCCAGCATTTT. Translation: CASSTGQGDPQHF.

The V and J genes are TRBV15 and TRBJ2-1, with D tentatively TRBD2 (6 bases). V was shortened by 0 bases and J by 4 bases, with 16 bases between the two germline ends. This CDR3 is 17 amino acids long. Germline CDR1 LNHNV, CDR2 YYDKDF (reference sequence). The CDR3 is CATSRDPPGTGYNEQFF. The CDR3 DNA reads TGTGCCACCAGCAGAGATCCTCCCGGGACTGGATACAATGAGCAGTTCTTC.

The J gene is TRBJ1-5, the V gene TRBV6-5, with 7 bases aligning to TRBD1. Trimming cost V 6 bases and J 8 bases; bases outside gene matches: 10. Germline-derived CDR1 and CDR2 are MNHEY and SVGAGI. The CDR3 has 14 amino acids. Here the CDR3 reads CASSRSQGVEPQHF. In DNA, the CDR3 is TGTGCCAGCAGCCGAAGCCAGGGGGTTGAGCCCCAGCATTTT.